A single sample gave rise to the 11 T cell receptor beta chains below, sequenced in a study of T-cell reconstitution after alpha-beta-depleted transplantation in children. Researchers prepared the TCRbeta library using unique molecular identifiers, the study reports. MiXCR was run by TCRdb on the PCR reads, yielding one entry per CDR3 protein. The sample holds under 750,000 distinct CDR3 sequences, 20% to 25% seen once. The sequenced sample was PBMCs, mostly from graft donor cells, obtained 360 days after TCRalphabeta/CD19-depleted stem cell transplant. The origin of the receptors is a boy under three years old who had a stem cell transplant for acute myeloid leukemia, so the T cells may come from the graft donor.

This clonotype has just a few counts. The genes are TRBV7-2 and TRBJ2-5, with TRBD2 matching over 7 bases. Unmatched junction bases numbered 14, after V lost 8 bases and J lost 2 bases. Looked up from germline, CDR1 is SGHTA and CDR2 is FQGNSA. This CDR3 comprises 16 residues. Here the CDR3 reads CASDRSRPGGQETQYF. As DNA, the CDR3 is TGTGCCAGCGATCGGAGTCGTCCCGGGGGGCAAGAGACCCAGTACTTC.

This clonotype was picked up a small number of times. The rearrangement uses TRBV10-3 and TRBJ2-3; TRBD1 aligns across 12 bases. The CDR3 runs 17 residues. CDR1 and CDR2 (germline): ENHRY, SYGVKD. Trimming removed 5 bases from V and 1 base from J; junction bases left unmatched: 7. The CDR3 here is CAISPGTGGPGTDTQYF. The CDR3 DNA reads TGTGCCATCAGTCCCGGGACAGGGGGCCCGGGCACAGATACGCAGTATTTT.

This clonotype has only a few counts. The chain carries TRBV20-1 and TRBJ1-3; 8 positions match TRBD1. This CDR3 contains 14 residues. J was trimmed by 0 bases and V by 3 bases; bases with no gene match: 1. From germline, CDR1 is DFQATT and CDR2 SNEGSKA (reference sequence). The CDR3 nucleotides are TGCAGTGCTAGGGACAGGGTCTCTGGAAACACCATATATTTT. Residues: CSARDRVSGNTIYF.

This clonotype was counted only a few times. The chain is built from TRBV7-2 and TRBJ2-1, with TRBD1 identical over 9 bases. The J segment lost 2 bases and the V segment lost 2 bases, leaving 7 bases of the junction unmatched. The germline V gene has CDR1 SGHTA and CDR2 FQGNSA. The CDR3 sequence is 17 residues long. CDR3 protein: CASSLPRDRVPYNEQFF. Written as DNA, the CDR3 is TGTGCCAGCAGCTTACCCCGGGACAGGGTCCCCTACAATGAGCAGTTCTTC.

The chain carries TRBV28 and TRBJ2-1; the D gene is possibly TRBD1 (5 bases). The V and J ends lost 7 bases and 7 bases respectively, with 8 bases between them. CDR1 MDHEN and CDR2 SYDVKM come from the germline V gene. The CDR3 has 11 residues. The CDR3 DNA follows: TGTGCCAGCAATACAGGTAATGAGCAGTTCTTC. This encodes CASNTGNEQFF.

The rearrangement links TRBV7-3 to TRBJ1-1; the match to TRBD1 covers 8 bases. The germline CDR1 and CDR2 sequences are SGHTA and FQGTGA. CDR3 size: 13 residues. V shed 4 bases, J shed 7 bases, and the junction held 5 bases outside the gene matches. CDR3: CASSYSQGGEAFF. The CDR3 coding sequence is TGTGCCAGCAGCTATTCACAGGGGGGTGAAGCTTTCTTT. Full variable domain (missing parts from reference TRBV7-3 and TRBJ1-1): GAGVSQTPSNKVTEKGKYVELRCDPISGHTALYWYRQSLGQGPEFLIYFQGTGAADDSGLPNDRFFAVRPEGSVSTLKIQRTERGDSAVYLCASSYSQGGEAFFGQGTRLTVV.

The sample holds a few counts of this clonotype. The CDR3 DNA reads TGCAGCGTTCACCGGGACAGGGGGCCTGGCTACACCTTC. Translated: CSVHRDRGPGYTF. The chain employs TRBV29-1 and TRBJ1-2, with TRBD1 identical over 12 bases. V was clipped by 5 bases and J by 7 bases; unmatched bases: 5. The germline V gene has CDR1 SQVTM and CDR2 ANQGSEA. The CDR3 covers 13 residues.

This chain uses TRBV4-3 with TRBJ2-1; 9 bases line up with TRBD2. Germline CDR1 LGHNA, CDR2 YSLEER. The CDR3 has 18 residues. Unmatched junction bases numbered 6, after V lost 0 bases and J lost 0 bases. CDR3 sequence (DNA): TGCGCCAGCAGCCAAGAAGGACCAGCGGGGGGCTCCTACAATGAGCAGTTCTTC. It is translated as CASSQEGPAGGSYNEQFF.

This clonotype showed up just a few times. The chain has TRBV5-5 and TRBJ2-6; 9 bases align to TRBD1. Germline V gene sequence: CDR1 SGHKS, CDR2 YYEKEE (reference sequence). V trimming: 5 bases; J trimming: 3 bases; junction bases outside the gene matches: 12. The CDR3 consists of 18 residues. The CDR3 DNA follows: TGTGCCAGCAGGTCCGAACAGGGGGCGTTTTTTGGGGCCAACGTCCTGACTTTC. Its translation: CASRSEQGAFFGANVLTF.

This clonotype came up a few times. The chain couples TRBV29-1 to TRBJ1-2; D gene ambiguous. The CDR3 has 14 amino acids. Germline assignment: CDR1 SQVTM and CDR2 ANQGSEA. The V gene lost 1 base and the J gene lost 1 base, with 10 bases spanning the gap. The chain's CDR3 is CSVEGEGFNYGYTF. DNA of the CDR3: TGCAGCGTTGAAGGGGAGGGTTTTAACTATGGCTACACCTTC.

Many counts were recorded for this clonotype. The chain carries TRBV28 and TRBJ2-3, with 8 bases aligning to TRBD1. The germline V gene has CDR1 MDHEN and CDR2 SYDVKM. CDR3 length equals 17 residues. J was trimmed by 2 bases and V by 3 bases; bases with no gene match: 10. The CDR3 sequence is CASSFPIRDRPTDTQYF. DNA of the CDR3: TGTGCCAGCAGTTTCCCAATCCGGGACAGGCCCACAGATACGCAGTATTTT.